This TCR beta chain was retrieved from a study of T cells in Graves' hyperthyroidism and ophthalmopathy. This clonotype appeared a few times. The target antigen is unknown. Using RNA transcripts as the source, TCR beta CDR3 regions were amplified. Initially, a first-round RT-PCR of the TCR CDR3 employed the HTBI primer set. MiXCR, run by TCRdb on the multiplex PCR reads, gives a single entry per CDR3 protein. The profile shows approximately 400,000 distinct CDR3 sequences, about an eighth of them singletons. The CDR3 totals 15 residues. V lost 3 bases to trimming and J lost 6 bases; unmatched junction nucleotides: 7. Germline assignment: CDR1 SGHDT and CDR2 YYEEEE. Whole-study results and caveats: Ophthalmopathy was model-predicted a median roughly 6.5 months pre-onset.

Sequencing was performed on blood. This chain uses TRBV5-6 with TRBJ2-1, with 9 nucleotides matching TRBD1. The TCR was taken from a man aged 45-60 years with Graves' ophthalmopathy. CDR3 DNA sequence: TGTGCCAGCAGCTGGGGACAGGGAATAGCCAATGAGCAGTTCTTC. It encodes CASSWGQGIANEQFF.